The 12 T cell receptor beta chains below all came from one sample that was sequenced in a study of vaccination effects on CD4 cells after COVID-19. These receptors lack a known antigen. Sequenced by immunoSEQ multiplex PCR; TCRdb stores in-frame clones only, minus some. The sample yields 40,000 to 55,000 clones, 76% seen once. Subsequent to roughly 9 days of culture, CD4+ T cells were isolated. Infection dated between March and December 2020, before the Alpha, Beta and Delta variants reached the United States. Vaccination of participants consisted of two doses of either the BNT162b2 or mRNA-1273 vaccine. Specimen: CD4+ T cells from PBMCs cultured without peptide, collected after COVID-19 vaccination. The receptors stem from a human donor who had a prior SARS-CoV-2 infection.

This chain joins TRBV18 and TRBJ2-3; a weak D match, TRBD2 (5 bases). V lost 3 bases to trimming and J lost 2 bases, with 12 bases between them. CDR1 KGHSH and CDR2 LQKENI come from the germline V gene. This CDR3 contains 15 residues. The DNA for the CDR3 is TGTGCCAGCTCACCCGCGGGCGGTAACACAGATACGCAGTATTTT. Translating gives CASSPAGGNTDTQYF.

V gene TRBV28 combines with J gene TRBJ1-1; TRBD1 is a possible D gene (6 bases). This CDR3 has 12 amino acids. Germline V lookup: CDR1 MDHEN, CDR2 SYDVKM. Trimming shortened V by 6 bases and J by 10 bases, and 15 bases separated the two germline ends. CDR3 amino acids: CASSSKLGGAFF. CDR3 bases: TGTGCCAGCAGCAGTAAATTAGGGGGAGCTTTCTTT.

This chain joins TRBV27 and TRBJ2-1; D perhaps matches TRBD2 (6 bases). The V end lost 4 bases, the J end lost 4 bases, and 23 bases lay between the germline ends. CDR1 MNHEY and CDR2 SMNVEV come from the germline V gene (reference sequence). CDR3 length equals 18 residues. The chain's CDR3 is CASSSIRQLANLYNEQFF. DNA of the CDR3: TGTGCCAGCAGTTCAATCCGACAACTAGCCAATCTATACAATGAGCAGTTCTTC.

The CDR3 DNA follows: TGTGCCAGCTCGCCTAATACAGGGGGCTCTGTCTATGGCTACACCTTC. It specifies CASSPNTGGSVYGYTF. The rearrangement uses TRBV18 and TRBJ1-2, with 9 bases aligning to TRBD1. Germline V gives CDR1 KGHSH, CDR2 LQKENI. CDR3 length: 16 residues. V dropped 6 bases and J dropped 4; count of bases not matched to a gene: 12.

This clone was observed once. The chain joins TRBV6-1 to TRBJ2-3, with no clear D. CDR1 and CDR2 (germline): MNHNS, SASEGT. Trimming removed 0 bases from V and 0 bases from J, with 10 bases in between. The CDR3 loop spans 16 amino acids. The CDR3 is CASSEASLDSTDTQYF. The CDR3 nucleotides are TGTGCCAGCAGTGAAGCTTCCCTGGATAGCACAGATACGCAGTATTTT.

The chain uses TRBV6-1 and TRBJ2-1; D is undetermined. Looked up from germline, CDR1 is MNHNS and CDR2 is SASEGT. The V gene lost 2 bases and the J gene lost 0 bases, with 8 bases spanning the gap. The CDR3 contains 15 residues. The CDR3 reads CASSEFAASYNEQFF. The CDR3 DNA reads TGTGCCAGCAGTGAATTCGCGGCCTCCTACAATGAGCAGTTCTTC.

This chain links TRBV5-1 with TRBJ1-4; 11 positions agree with TRBD1. The CDR3 sequence is 16 residues long. Trimming removed 4 bases from V and 7 bases from J; junction bases left unmatched: 9. Germline V lookup: CDR1 SGHRS, CDR2 YFSETQ. The CDR3: CASSRDWGQGVEKLFF. The CDR3 nucleotides are TGCGCCAGCAGCCGAGATTGGGGACAGGGGGTTGAAAAACTGTTTTTT.

The V gene is TRBV6-6, the J gene TRBJ2-7; D not certain. This CDR3 spans 13 amino acids. V was pared by 5 bases and J by 5 bases, with 13 bases between. Germline CDR1 is MNHNY and CDR2 is SVGAGI (reference sequence). For the CDR3, the DNA is TGTGCCAGCAGTCCGGATAGGTGGCACGAGCAGTACTTC. Protein: CASSPDRWHEQYF.

The chain combines TRBV28 with TRBJ1-1; 7 positions match TRBD1. The CDR3 has 15 residues. Germline CDR1 and CDR2: MDHEN and SYDVKM. J was trimmed by 4 bases and V by 6 bases; bases with no gene match: 11. The CDR3 reads CASSPTRTGGTEAFF. The CDR3, as DNA: TGTGCCAGCAGCCCCACTCGGACAGGTGGCACTGAAGCTTTCTTT.

The V gene is TRBV28, the J gene TRBJ2-1; D is unclear. The CDR3 is made up of 15 amino acids. Trimming removed 3 bases at V and 0 bases at J, with 9 bases between. The V gene's germline CDR1 is MDHEN and CDR2 SYDVKM. Here the CDR3 DNA reads TGTGCCAGCAGTTTGGGCGGAAGCTCCTACAATGAGCAGTTCTTC. Its protein product is CASSLGGSSYNEQFF.

The chain links TRBV15 to TRBJ2-5, with a tentative D call TRBD1 (6 bases). The CDR3 is made up of 18 amino acids. With 3 bases removed from V and 5 bases from J, the gap between germline ends came to 25 bases. The V gene's germline CDR1 is LNHNV and CDR2 YYDKDF (reference sequence). The CDR3 sequence: CATSRTGRFGGEMETQYF. The CDR3 DNA sequence: TGTGCCACCAGCAGGACGGGGCGGTTTGGGGGCGAAATGGAGACCCAGTACTTC.

V is TRBV7-2 and J is TRBJ2-3, with D possibly being TRBD2 (6 bases). The V gene lost 5 bases and the J gene lost 8 bases, with 11 bases spanning the gap. CDR3 length: 12 amino acids. CDR1 is SGHTA, CDR2 FQGNSA, per germline. The CDR3 nucleotides read TGTGCCAGCAGCCGACTAGTCGGTACGCAGTATTTT. This translates into CASSRLVGTQYF.